What follows describes a single T cell receptor beta chain. As yet, its antigen is unknown. This entry is derived from a study of cytomegalovirus exposure and HLA in healthy donors. Although they were nominally healthy when sampled, donors likely had unrecorded immune exposures. After removal of 3 bases from V and 5 bases from J, the junction contained 3 bases not matched to a gene. Germline V lookup: CDR1 SGHTA, CDR2 FQGNSA. CDR3 length: 14 residues. The PCR had 60 Vbeta and 13 Jbeta primers. Repertoires were generated with immunoSEQ multiplex PCR, while TCRdb's copy carries only in-frame clones and drops some. The sample holds some 97,000 clones, approximately 81% seen once. Findings and caveats of the study: In vitro data verified a few CMV-associated chains as specific for CMV antigens. Later on, an analysis found that several of the most significant clusters appeared to be linked to common viral pathogens, which included parvovirus B19.

This chain uses TRBV7-2 with TRBJ1-2, with TRBD1 matching over 10 bases. The sequencing input was PBMCs. The sequence came from a female donor in good health and CMV-seropositive. This CDR3 is CASSFPGQGYGYTF. As DNA, the CDR3 is TGTGCCAGCAGCTTTCCGGGACAGGGGTATGGCTACACCTTC.